Sequencing of this TCR beta chain was carried out in a study of vaccination and CD4 T cells after COVID-19. As for the study in general: Cells were stimulated with overlapping spike peptides from SARS-CoV-2, HCoV-NL63, HCoV-OC43 and HCoV-229E. Either a CEFX pool, an HIV-1 Nef pool, or no peptide was added to control cultures.

Broader study findings: Rising from about 20 to 38, the median of SARS-CoV-2-reactive clonotypes did not change significantly.

Treatment: roughly ten-day PBMC culture with coronavirus spike peptide pools or control peptides (ViraFEST assay). In the case of this clonotype: Its target is not known.

CD4+ T cells that had been cultured provided DNA sequenced with the Oncomine TCR Beta short-read assay. Investigators obtained genomic DNA by extraction from cultured CD4+ T cells. TCRdb ran MiXCR on the PCR reads and lists one entry per CDR3 protein. The data contain just over 20,000 distinct CDR3 sequences, 60% to 75% of them singletons. Deletions cut 8 bases from V and 4 bases from J, with 17 bases between. Germline CDR1 is MDHEN and CDR2 is SYDVKM. CDR3 length: 14 amino acids. The V and J genes are TRBV28 and TRBJ2-5; maybe TRBD1 (7 bases). The sequenced sample consisted of CD4+ T cells from blood, cultured in vitro. This TCR was sampled from a human donor who had recovered from COVID-19. CDR3 sequence: CASHWAGGGETQYF. As DNA, the CDR3 is TGTGCCAGCCACTGGGCAGGGGGAGGAGAGACCCAGTACTTC.